These 25 T cell receptor beta chains came from one sample sequenced in a study of T cells in Graves' hyperthyroidism and ophthalmopathy. Amplification yielded TCR beta CDR3 regions, with RNA transcripts as the source. The TCR CDR3 was amplified in a first-round RT-PCR using the HTBI primer set. MiXCR was run by TCRdb on the multiplex PCR reads, yielding one entry per CDR3 protein. The sample yields around 600,000 distinct CDR3 sequences, roughly 15% seen once. The sample was blood. Receptors originate from a woman aged 50 to 60 with Graves' ophthalmopathy.

In its sample, this clonotype was seen many times. The chain employs TRBV28 and TRBJ1-2; 7 bases align to TRBD1. The V segment lost 10 bases and the J segment 2 bases; nucleotides outside the gene matches: 7. The germline gives CDR1 MDHEN, CDR2 SYDVKM. The CDR3 consists of 13 residues. The CDR3 sequence is CAKQDRSNYGYTF. In nucleotides, the CDR3 is TGTGCCAAACAGGACAGGAGCAACTATGGCTACACCTTC.

The chain recombines TRBV30 with TRBJ1-5; no reliable D call. This CDR3 has 14 residues. The V gene lost 3 bases and the J gene lost 4 bases, with 13 bases spanning the gap. Germline-derived CDR1 and CDR2 are GTSNPN and SVGIG (reference sequence). In DNA form, the CDR3 reads TGTGCCTGGAGCCAAAACCTAAAAAATCAGCCCCAGCATTTT. Translated, it gives CAWSQNLKNQPQHF.

CDR3 sequence (DNA): TGTGCCAGCAGTTTGAGGGAGCGTAATTCACCCCTCCACTTT. This translates into CASSLRERNSPLHF. The V gene is TRBV12-3 or TRBV12-4, the J gene TRBJ1-6; no clear D. V lost 3 bases to trimming and J lost 6 bases, with 9 bases between them. The CDR3 loop spans 14 amino acids.

This clonotype showed up many times. The V gene is TRBV18, the J gene TRBJ2-7; perhaps D is TRBD1 or TRBD2 (7 bases each). V was pared by 2 bases and J by 2 bases, with 10 bases between. Germline V gives CDR1 KGHSH, CDR2 LQKENI. This CDR3 comprises 14 residues. In DNA form, the CDR3 reads TGTGCCAGCTCACCAGGGAGGGGGCCCTACGAGCAGTACTTC. This sequence encodes CASSPGRGPYEQYF.

As to this clonotype: This clone may be a read error of a much larger clone one base away. This sequence joins TRBV7-9 and TRBJ2-1, with TRBD2 matching over 9 bases. With the DNA end fitting TRBJ2-7 better, the J assignment may be wrong. CDR1 is SEHNR, CDR2 FQNEAQ, per germline (reference sequence). This CDR3 is built from 17 residues. In nucleotides, the CDR3 is TGTGCCAGCAGCTTAGGGTCGACTAGCGGATCCTACAATGAGCAGTACTTC. Encoded protein: CASSLGSTSGSYNEQYF.

The V and J genes are TRBV29-1 and TRBJ2-7; possibly TRBD1 or TRBD2 for D (5 bases each). CDR1 and CDR2 from the germline V gene are SQVTM and ANQGSEA. The CDR3 has 13 residues. V was trimmed by 4 bases and J by 2 bases, leaving 12 bases between them. The CDR3 is CSVGGTSPYEQYF. CDR3 bases: TGCAGCGTTGGGGGGACGTCTCCCTACGAGCAGTACTTC.

V gene TRBV29-1 combines with J gene TRBJ2-3, with a weak D call TRBD1 (5 bases). CDR1 is SQVTM and CDR2 is ANQGSEA in the germline V gene. The CDR3 is 15 residues long. V dropped 1 base and J dropped 0 bases, with 11 bases sitting between them. The CDR3 sequence: CSVEVQGLSTDTQYF. CDR3 DNA: TGCAGCGTTGAAGTCCAGGGCCTTAGCACAGATACGCAGTATTTT.

The CDR3: CASSLGLAGYTF. The CDR3 DNA reads TGTGCCAGCAGCTTAGGGCTGGCGGGCTACACCTTC. The rearrangement joins TRBV11-1 to TRBJ1-2; D not resolved. Per the germline V gene, CDR1 is SGHAT and CDR2 is FQDESV (reference sequence). CDR3 size: 12 residues. Trimming removed 1 base at V and 8 bases at J, with 8 bases between. Using reference TRBV11-1 and TRBJ1-2 for the parts outside the CDR3, the full variable domain is EAEVAQSPRYKITEKSQAVAFWCDPISGHATLYWYRQILGQGPELLVQFQDESVVDDSQLPKDRFSAERLKGVDSTLKIQPAELGDSAMYLCASSLGLAGYTFGSGTRLTVV.

The V call is TRBV2, the J call TRBJ2-3, with a possible D match to TRBD1 (6 bases). Germline assignment: CDR1 SNHLY and CDR2 FYNNEI. The CDR3 loop spans 15 amino acids. V was cut by 2 bases and J by 8 bases, with 17 bases left in between. The CDR3 here is CASSELARGGATQYF. The CDR3 DNA reads TGTGCCAGCAGTGAACTAGCAAGAGGGGGAGCTACGCAGTATTTT.

In this sample, this clonotype turned up many times. The rearrangement uses TRBV4-1 and TRBJ2-7, with 7 bases matching TRBD1. V lost 4 bases and J lost 4; bases outside the gene matches: 10. The length of the CDR3 is 15 residues. Germline values: CDR1 MGHRA, CDR2 YSYEKL. The CDR3 reads CASSPATGQLYEQYF. CDR3 DNA: TGCGCCAGCAGCCCTGCCACGGGACAGCTTTACGAGCAGTACTTC.

There are a few counts of this clonotype. The chain is built from TRBV19 and TRBJ2-2; no clear D gene. In germline, CDR1 is LNHDA, CDR2 SQIVND (reference sequence). The CDR3 consists of 15 residues. Trimming stripped 10 bases from V and 2 bases from J, with 17 bases between. CDR3 protein: CATMLSWGNTGELFF. The CDR3 region has the DNA TGTGCCACCATGTTGTCCTGGGGTAACACCGGGGAGCTGTTTTTT.

This clonotype was found many times. CDR3 protein: CATSGGDYSNQPQHF. CDR3 in DNA: TGTGCCACCAGTGGAGGGGATTATAGCAATCAGCCCCAGCATTTT. The chain recombines TRBV24-1 with TRBJ1-5; D might be TRBD1 (5 bases). Germline loops: CDR1 KGHDR, CDR2 SFDVKD. Between the trimmed V and J ends, which lost 5 bases and 0 bases, there was a span of 10 bases. This CDR3 is 15 amino acids long.

This clonotype was recorded at least ten times. This sequence joins TRBV12-3 or TRBV12-4 and TRBJ2-5, with D maybe TRBD2 (6 bases). V shed 6 bases and J shed 5 bases, with 13 bases lying between them. The CDR3 covers 13 residues. CDR3 in amino acids: CASSARGWETQYF. The CDR3 DNA reads TGTGCCAGCAGCGCCCGGGGGTGGGAGACCCAGTACTTC.

The chain joins TRBV6-2 or TRBV6-3 to TRBJ2-2; 7 positions agree with TRBD1. The CDR3 sequence is 16 residues long. Germline V gives CDR1 MNHEY, CDR2 SVGEGT. V lost 6 bases and J lost 2; bases outside the gene matches: 9. The CDR3 here is CASRIYRGPNTGELFF. CDR3 DNA sequence: TGTGCCAGCAGGATTTACAGGGGCCCCAACACCGGGGAGCTGTTTTTT.

V is TRBV5-4 and J is TRBJ2-7; the D gene could be TRBD1 or TRBD2 (5 bases each). There are 16 residues in the CDR3. Looked up from germline, CDR1 is SGHNT and CDR2 is YYREEE (reference sequence). V gave up 4 bases and J gave up 5 bases, with 22 bases separating them. CDR3 region: CASSQKIRDGLDEQYF. CDR3 in DNA: TGTGCCAGCAGCCAGAAAATTAGGGACGGACTGGACGAGCAGTACTTC. Complete variable domain (other parts from reference TRBV5-4 and TRBJ2-7): ETGVTQSPTHLIKTRGQQVTLRCSSQSGHNTVSWYQQALGQGPQFIFQYYREEENGRGNFPPRFSGLQFPNYSSELNVNALELDDSALYLCASSQKIRDGLDEQYFGPGTRLTVT.

This clonotype was found many times. V and J are TRBV12-3 or TRBV12-4 and TRBJ1-5, with TRBD1 identical over 11 bases. The trim removed 5 bases at V and 7 bases at J, leaving 4 bases unmatched. The CDR3 runs to 14 residues. The CDR3 DNA reads as TGTGCCAGCAGTCTGGACAGGGGGCACCAGCCCCAGCATTTT. This translates into CASSLDRGHQPQHF.

This clonotype was recorded many times. J is TRBJ2-1 and V is TRBV5-1; possibly TRBD2 for D (6 bases). This CDR3 is built from 16 residues. The V and J ends lost 0 bases and 8 bases respectively, with 18 bases between them. The germline V gene has CDR1 SGHRS and CDR2 YFSETQ. The chain's CDR3 is CASSLVAGTRDDEQFF. CDR3 DNA sequence: TGCGCCAGCAGCTTGGTTGCGGGGACGAGGGACGATGAGCAGTTCTTC.

The chain carries TRBV2 and TRBJ1-1; a possible D gene is TRBD1 (6 bases). The germline V and J ends were trimmed by 7 bases and 7 bases, with 16 bases remaining between them. This CDR3 comprises 13 residues. The germline CDR1 and CDR2 sequences are SNHLY and FYNNEI. CDR3 DNA: TGTGCCAGCATTACCACAGGGCTCAGTGAAGCTTTCTTT. It is translated as CASITTGLSEAFF.

This clonotype was seen many times. The chain joins TRBV7-2 to TRBJ2-7; 11 bases are a match to TRBD2. The J segment lost 1 base and the V segment lost 5 bases, leaving 10 bases of the junction unmatched. Germline CDR1 SGHTA, CDR2 FQGNSA. CDR3 length equals 17 residues. The CDR3 spells CASSPSVLAGGSYEQYF. The CDR3, as DNA: TGTGCCAGCAGCCCCTCGGTGCTAGCGGGAGGATCCTACGAGCAGTACTTC.

This clonotype occurred many times. J is TRBJ2-3 and V is TRBV18, with D perhaps matching TRBD1 (6 bases). CDR1 and CDR2 (germline): KGHSH, LQKENI. The CDR3 extends over 14 amino acids. V was clipped by 5 bases and J by 5 bases, with 14 bases between them. The CDR3 protein is CASSTTHREDTQYF. CDR3 bases: TGTGCCAGCTCAACTACCCACAGGGAAGATACGCAGTATTTT.

This clonotype has a count of ten or more. The rearrangement joins TRBV20-1 to TRBJ1-1, with a tentative D call TRBD1 (6 bases). Germline loops: CDR1 DFQATT, CDR2 SNEGSKA (reference sequence). The V gene lost 1 base and the J gene lost 5 bases, with 20 bases spanning the gap. The CDR3 loop spans 16 amino acids. The CDR3: CSARGRGGRSGTEAFF. In nucleotides, the CDR3 is TGCAGTGCTAGAGGGAGGGGGGGACGCTCGGGGACTGAAGCTTTCTTT.

The sample holds many counts of this clonotype. V usage is TRBV7-9 and J usage is TRBJ1-3; D is ambiguous. The CDR3 runs to 13 residues. Trimming took off 5 bases at V and 2 bases at J, with 7 bases between the two ends. Germline V gene data show CDR1 as SEHNR and CDR2 as FQNEAQ (reference sequence). The CDR3 DNA sequence: TGTGCCAGCAGCACAGCCCCTGGAAACACCATATATTTT. It specifies CASSTAPGNTIYF.

This clonotype has at least ten counts. The V call is TRBV28, the J call TRBJ2-7; D remains unclear. The CDR3 extends over 13 amino acids. Germline V CDR1 and CDR2: MDHEN, SYDVKM. The V and J ends lost 6 bases and 1 base respectively, with 10 bases between them. The CDR3 DNA sequence: TGTGCCAGCAGCCCTAGTAGATCCTACGAGCAGTACTTC. Translation gives CASSPSRSYEQYF.

This clonotype turned up a few times. The J gene is TRBJ2-1, the V gene TRBV19; 10 nucleotides align to TRBD2. Germline loops: CDR1 LNHDA, CDR2 SQIVND (reference sequence). The CDR3 is 15 amino acids. The junction had 11 bases not matched to a gene; V was cut back by 5 bases and J by 10 bases. The CDR3 protein is CASSLLAGILGEQFF. DNA for the CDR3: TGTGCCAGTAGTCTACTAGCGGGAATTCTCGGGGAGCAGTTCTTC.

This clonotype was counted a few times. The chain combines TRBV27 with TRBJ2-1; TRBD2 matches at 8 bases. With V trimmed by 2 bases and J by 9 bases, 6 bases remained unmatched. This CDR3 spans 14 amino acids. In germline, CDR1 is MNHEY, CDR2 SMNVEV (reference sequence). The CDR3 DNA sequence: TGTGCCAGCAGTTTAGGCCGGGGGGGCTTTGAGCAGTTCTTC. It specifies CASSLGRGGFEQFF.